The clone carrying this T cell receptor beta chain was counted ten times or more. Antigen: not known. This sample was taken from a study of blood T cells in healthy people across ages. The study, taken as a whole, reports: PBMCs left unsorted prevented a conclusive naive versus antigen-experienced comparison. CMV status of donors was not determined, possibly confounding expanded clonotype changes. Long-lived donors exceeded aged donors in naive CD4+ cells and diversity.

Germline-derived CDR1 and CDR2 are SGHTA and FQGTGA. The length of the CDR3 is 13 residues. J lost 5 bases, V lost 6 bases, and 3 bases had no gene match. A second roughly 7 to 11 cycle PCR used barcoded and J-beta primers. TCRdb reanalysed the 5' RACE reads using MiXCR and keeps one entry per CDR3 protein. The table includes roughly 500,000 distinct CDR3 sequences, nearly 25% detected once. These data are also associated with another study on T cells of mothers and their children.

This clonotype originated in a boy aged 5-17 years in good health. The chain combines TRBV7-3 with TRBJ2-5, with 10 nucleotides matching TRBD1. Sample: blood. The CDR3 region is CASSLDRGETQYF. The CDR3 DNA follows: TGTGCCAGCAGTCTGGACAGGGGGGAGACCCAGTACTTC. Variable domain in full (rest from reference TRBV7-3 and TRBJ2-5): GAGVSQTPSNKVTEKGKYVELRCDPISGHTALYWYRQSLGQGPEFLIYFQGTGAADDSGLPNDRFFAVRPEGSVSTLKIQRTERGDSAVYLCASSLDRGETQYFGPGTRLLVL.